The 2 T cell receptor beta chains below were found in one sample sequenced in a study of cytomegalovirus exposure and HLA in healthy donors. Assay: immunoSEQ multiplex PCR; the TCRdb copy retains only in-frame clones and omits some. The sample contains about 70,000 clones, approximately 95% of which appear only once. The sequencing sample was made of PBMCs. These receptor sequences come from a man between 18 and 29 years old in good health and CMV-seropositive.

This clone has only one observation. This likely reflects a read error, since a far larger clone is one base away. This chain connects TRBV2 to TRBJ2-7; 14 nucleotides align to TRBD2. The CDR3 spans 15 residues. The germline V gene has CDR1 SNHLY and CDR2 FYNNEI. Trimming at V came to 1 base and at J to 4 bases, leaving 0 bases not matched to a gene. The CDR3 bases are TGTGCCAGCAGTGAAGGGACTAGCGGGAGGTACGAGCAGTACTTC. Amino acids: CASSEGTSGRYEQYF.

The chain recombines TRBV19 with TRBJ1-2; no clear D gene. V was pared by 7 bases and J by 3 bases, with 6 bases between. The CDR3 consists of 11 residues. The germline V gene has CDR1 LNHDA and CDR2 SQIVND (reference sequence). CDR3 sequence reads: CASNTYYGYTF. Here the CDR3 DNA reads TGTGCCAGTAACACCTACTATGGCTACACCTTC.